This TCR beta chain is from a study of blood T cells in healthy people across ages. Primers used in a second PCR of roughly 6 to 12 cycles were a sample-barcoded 5' primer and a J-beta primer mix. TCRdb called the 5' RACE reads again in MiXCR, with one record for every CDR3 protein. The top ten hold roughly 7.7% of the sample, which has about 1.5 million distinct CDR3 sequences, around 42% seen once. The germline V gene encodes CDR1 SGHVS and CDR2 FQNEAQ. Trimming at V came to 11 bases and at J to 4 bases, leaving 12 bases not matched to a gene. The CDR3 loop spans 16 amino acids. V and J are TRBV7-8 and TRBJ2-2, with 11 bases that match TRBD2. Input material: blood. The receptor was derived from a woman aged 18-29 years in good health. Here the CDR3 DNA reads TGTGCCGAATCGCCCCTAGCGGGAGGAGGCACCGGGGAGCTGTTTTTT. Protein sequence: CAESPLAGGGTGELFF.